This T cell receptor beta chain was observed in a study of blood T cell repertoires in COVID-19. Study summary: The origin of the acute and convalescent COVID-19 samples was the United States, Italy and Spain. T cells, B-cell-depleted T cells, or PBMCs provided the cDNA or gDNA that served as material.

V dropped 1 base and J dropped 2 bases, with 6 bases sitting between them. Germline assignment: CDR1 SGHKS and CDR2 YYEKEE (reference sequence). The CDR3 consists of 13 residues. Original processing notes: From reference gene primer amplification, estimates of nucleated cell counts were derived. Clones were read by immunoSEQ multiplex PCR, and TCRdb kept only the in-frame ones, dropping some. Clone size and the V and J calls come from that table; the DNA yielded D and trimming. Among approximately 100,000 clones listed, about 79% were seen once. Sequencing input: peripheral blood. This chain links TRBV5-5 with TRBJ1-2, with no clear D. The source of this sequence is a woman of 80 years or more with active or convalescent COVID-19. CDR3 bases: TGTGCCAGCAGCTTGCTAGGCAACTATGGCTACACCTTC. It yields the protein CASSLLGNYGYTF.